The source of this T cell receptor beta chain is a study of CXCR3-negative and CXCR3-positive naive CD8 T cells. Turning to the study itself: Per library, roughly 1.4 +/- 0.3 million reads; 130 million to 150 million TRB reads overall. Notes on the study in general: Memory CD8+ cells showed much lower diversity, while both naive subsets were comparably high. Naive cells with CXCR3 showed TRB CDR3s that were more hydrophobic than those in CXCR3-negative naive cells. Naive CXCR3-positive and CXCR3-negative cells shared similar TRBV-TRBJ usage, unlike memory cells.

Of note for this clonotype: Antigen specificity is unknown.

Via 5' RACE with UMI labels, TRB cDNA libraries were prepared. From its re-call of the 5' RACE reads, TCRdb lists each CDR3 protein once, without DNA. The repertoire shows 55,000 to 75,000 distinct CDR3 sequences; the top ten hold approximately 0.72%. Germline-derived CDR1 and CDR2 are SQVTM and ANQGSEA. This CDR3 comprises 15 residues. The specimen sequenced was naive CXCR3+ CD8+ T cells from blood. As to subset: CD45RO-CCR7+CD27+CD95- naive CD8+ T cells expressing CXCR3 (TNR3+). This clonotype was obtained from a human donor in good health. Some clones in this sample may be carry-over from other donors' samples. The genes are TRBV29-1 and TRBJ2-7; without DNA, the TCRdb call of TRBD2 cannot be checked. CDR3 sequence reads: CSVEDYTSGSYEQYF.